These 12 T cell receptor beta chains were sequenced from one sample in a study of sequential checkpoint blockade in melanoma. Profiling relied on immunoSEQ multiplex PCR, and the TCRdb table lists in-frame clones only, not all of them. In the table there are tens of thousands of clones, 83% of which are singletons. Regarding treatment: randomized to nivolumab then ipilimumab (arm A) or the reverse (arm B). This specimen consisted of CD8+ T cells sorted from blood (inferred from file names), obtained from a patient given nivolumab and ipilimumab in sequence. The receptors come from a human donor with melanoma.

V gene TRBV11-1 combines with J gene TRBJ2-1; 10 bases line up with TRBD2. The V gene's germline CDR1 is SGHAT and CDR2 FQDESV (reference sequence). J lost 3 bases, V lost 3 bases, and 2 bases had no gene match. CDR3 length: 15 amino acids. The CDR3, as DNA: TGTGCCAGCAGCTTGGGGACTAGCGACTACAATGAGCAGTTCTTC. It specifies CASSLGTSDYNEQFF.

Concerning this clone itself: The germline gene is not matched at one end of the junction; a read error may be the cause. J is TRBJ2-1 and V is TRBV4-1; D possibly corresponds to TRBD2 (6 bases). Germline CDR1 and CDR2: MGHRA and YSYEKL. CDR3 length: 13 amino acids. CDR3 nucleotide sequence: TGCGCCAGCACCCAAGGAACGGCGGAGGGTCAGTTCTTC. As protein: CASTQGTAEGQFF.

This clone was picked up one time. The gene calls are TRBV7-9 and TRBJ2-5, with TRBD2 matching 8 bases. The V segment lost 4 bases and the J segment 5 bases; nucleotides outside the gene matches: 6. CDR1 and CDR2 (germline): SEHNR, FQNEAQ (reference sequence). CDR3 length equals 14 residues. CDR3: CASSSSTGGETQYF. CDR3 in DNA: TGTGCCAGCAGCTCTTCTACGGGGGGGGAGACCCAGTACTTC.

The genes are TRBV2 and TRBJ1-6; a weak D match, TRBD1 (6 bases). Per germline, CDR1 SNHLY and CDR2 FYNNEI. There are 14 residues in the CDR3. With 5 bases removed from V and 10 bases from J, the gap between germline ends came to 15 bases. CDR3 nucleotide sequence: TGTGCCAGCAGTACCACAGCAGGGGCGTCACCCCTCCACTTT. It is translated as CASSTTAGASPLHF.

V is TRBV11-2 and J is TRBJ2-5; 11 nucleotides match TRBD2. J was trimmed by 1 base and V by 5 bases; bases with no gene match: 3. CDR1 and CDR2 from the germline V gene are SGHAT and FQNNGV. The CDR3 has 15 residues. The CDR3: CASSAGTSGQETQYF. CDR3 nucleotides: TGTGCCAGCAGCGCGGGGACTAGCGGCCAAGAGACCCAGTACTTC.

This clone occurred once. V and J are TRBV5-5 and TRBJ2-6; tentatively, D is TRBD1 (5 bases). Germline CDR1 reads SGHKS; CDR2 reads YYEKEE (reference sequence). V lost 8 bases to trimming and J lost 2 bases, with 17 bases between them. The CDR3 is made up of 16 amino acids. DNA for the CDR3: TGTGCCAGTAGGGGAATTATCTCGGCTGGGGCCAACGTCCTGACTTTC. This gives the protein CASRGIISAGANVLTF.

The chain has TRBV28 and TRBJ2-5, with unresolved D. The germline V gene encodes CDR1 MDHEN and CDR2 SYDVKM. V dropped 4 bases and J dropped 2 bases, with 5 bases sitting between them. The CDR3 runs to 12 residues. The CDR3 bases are TGTGCCAGCAGTTCCGTACAAGAGACCCAGTACTTC. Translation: CASSSVQETQYF.

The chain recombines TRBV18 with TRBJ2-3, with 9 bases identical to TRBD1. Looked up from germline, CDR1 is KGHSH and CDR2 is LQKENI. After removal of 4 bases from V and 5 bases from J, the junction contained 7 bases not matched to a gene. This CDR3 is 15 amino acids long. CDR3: CASSHAGTGLDTQYF. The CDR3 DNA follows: TGTGCCAGCTCACACGCCGGGACAGGGCTAGATACGCAGTATTTT.

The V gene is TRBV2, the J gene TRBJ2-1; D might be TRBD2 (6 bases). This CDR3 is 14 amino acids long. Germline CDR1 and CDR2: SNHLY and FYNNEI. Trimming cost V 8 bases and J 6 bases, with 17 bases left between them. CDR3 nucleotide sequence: TGTGCCAGCGTACGGGACTCCATCGGCAATGAGCAGTTCTTC. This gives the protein CASVRDSIGNEQFF.

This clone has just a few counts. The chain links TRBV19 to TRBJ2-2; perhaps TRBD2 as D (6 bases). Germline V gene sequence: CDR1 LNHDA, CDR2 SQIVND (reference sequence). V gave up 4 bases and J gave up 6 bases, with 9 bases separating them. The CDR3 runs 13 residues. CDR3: CASSTGGPGELFF. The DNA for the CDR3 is TGTGCCAGTAGTACCGGGGGTCCCGGGGAGCTGTTTTTT.

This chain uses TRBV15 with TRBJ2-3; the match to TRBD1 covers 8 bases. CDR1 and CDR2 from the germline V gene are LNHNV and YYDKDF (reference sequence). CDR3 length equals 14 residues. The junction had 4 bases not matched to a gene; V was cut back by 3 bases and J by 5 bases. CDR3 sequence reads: CATSRDRAGDTQYF. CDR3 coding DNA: TGTGCCACCAGCAGGGACAGGGCGGGAGATACGCAGTATTTT.

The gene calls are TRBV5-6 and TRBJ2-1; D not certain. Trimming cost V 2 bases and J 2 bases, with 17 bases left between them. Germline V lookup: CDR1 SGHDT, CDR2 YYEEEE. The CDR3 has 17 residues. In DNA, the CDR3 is TGTGCCAGCAGCTTAGTCTCTGGGCTAAATACCTACAATGAGCAGTTCTTC. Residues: CASSLVSGLNTYNEQFF.